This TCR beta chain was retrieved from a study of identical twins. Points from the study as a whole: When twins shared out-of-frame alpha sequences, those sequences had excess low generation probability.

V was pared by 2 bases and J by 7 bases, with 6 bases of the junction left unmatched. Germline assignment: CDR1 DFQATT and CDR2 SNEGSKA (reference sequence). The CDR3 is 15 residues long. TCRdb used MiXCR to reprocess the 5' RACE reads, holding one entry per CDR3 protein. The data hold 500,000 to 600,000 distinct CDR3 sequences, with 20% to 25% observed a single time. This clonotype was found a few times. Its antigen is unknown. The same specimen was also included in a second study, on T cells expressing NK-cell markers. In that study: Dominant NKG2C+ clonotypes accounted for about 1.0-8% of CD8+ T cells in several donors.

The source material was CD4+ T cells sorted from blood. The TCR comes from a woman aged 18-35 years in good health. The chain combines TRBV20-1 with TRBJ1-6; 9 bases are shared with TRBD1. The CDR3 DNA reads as TGCAGTGCTAGAATCCCCGGGACAGGGAATTCACCCCTCCACTTT. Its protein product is CSARIPGTGNSPLHF.